This TCR beta chain was profiled in a study of T cells after yellow fever vaccination. Study results and limitations: Most clones from primary vaccination resurfaced after the booster (approximately 97% CD4, more than 75% CD8). Sorted repertoires could include abundant contaminating clonotypes from bulk cells. By day 5 rather than day 15, the secondary response had peaked, though it was weaker. A small proportion of clonotypes was detected in both the CD4 and CD8 compartments.

TCRdb re-called the 5' RACE reads with MiXCR, one entry per CDR3 protein. In the table there are 150,000 to 200,000 distinct CDR3 sequences, roughly 6.2% of which are singletons. CDR1 is SGHRS, CDR2 YFSETQ, per germline. The CDR3 contains 14 residues. V gave up 4 bases and J gave up 0 bases, with 9 bases separating them. This clonotype was counted between two and nine times. Antigen unknown. The material was CD4+ T cells sorted from PBMCs, obtained on the day of the first yellow fever vaccination. The receptor was derived from a man aged 18 to 35 who received the YFV17D yellow fever vaccine. This chain uses TRBV5-1 with TRBJ2-3, with D unclear. The DNA for the CDR3 is TGCGCCAGCAGCGATCCAGCTAGCACAGATACGCAGTATTTT. Residues: CASSDPASTDTQYF.